One sample yielded the 8 T cell receptor beta chains listed below, sequenced in a study of T cell responses to AZD1222 COVID-19 vaccine. Clones were read by immunoSEQ multiplex PCR, and TCRdb kept only the in-frame ones, dropping some. There are 170,000 or so clones in the sample; just under 95% occur only once, and around 0.9% lies in the top ten. Sequences were derived from peripheral blood, sampled on day 0 of AZD1222 vaccination. The source of these receptors is an adult in good health.

The chain has TRBV2 and TRBJ1-5; 10 nucleotides match TRBD1. Germline V CDR1 and CDR2: SNHLY, FYNNEI. The V gene end was trimmed by 6 bases and the J gene end by 6 bases; junction bases not matched to a gene: 8. This CDR3 spans 15 amino acids. The CDR3 loop reads CASRMGQGLGQPQHF. The CDR3 DNA follows: TGTGCCAGCAGGATGGGACAGGGGTTGGGTCAGCCCCAGCATTTT.

J is TRBJ2-7 and V is TRBV11-2, with no clear D. Germline V gene sequence: CDR1 SGHAT, CDR2 FQNNGV. This CDR3 spans 14 amino acids. The germline V and J ends were trimmed by 4 bases and 0 bases, with 10 bases remaining between them. CDR3 residues: CASSWNSRSYEQYF. In DNA, the CDR3 is TGTGCCAGCAGCTGGAACAGTCGCTCCTACGAGCAGTACTTC.

The chain links TRBV7-2 to TRBJ1-3; D is possibly TRBD1 (5 bases). CDR1 is SGHTA and CDR2 is FQGNSA in the germline V gene. The CDR3 is made up of 17 amino acids. Trimming stripped 4 bases from V and 4 bases from J, with 20 bases between. CDR3 in DNA: TGTGCCAGCAGCTACAGGCCGGGGGGTATCTCCGGAAACACCATATATTTT. Translation: CASSYRPGGISGNTIYF.

This clone was detected only once. This chain's CDR3 is CAWSGQLNSPLHF. CDR3 DNA sequence: TGTGCCTGGAGTGGACAATTAAATTCACCCCTCCACTTT. The V call is TRBV30, the J call TRBJ1-6; D uncertain. V shed 1 base and J shed 7 bases, with 8 bases lying between them. The CDR3 runs 13 residues. Germline-derived CDR1 and CDR2 are GTSNPN and SVGIG (reference sequence).

The chain has TRBV2 and TRBJ1-2, with D unresolved. V lost 6 bases and J 5 bases, leaving 13 bases between the germline ends. The CDR3 consists of 13 residues. Germline CDR1 SNHLY, CDR2 FYNNEI. The chain's CDR3 is CASSRENTYGYTF. For the CDR3, the DNA is TGTGCCAGCAGCCGGGAGAATACTTATGGCTACACCTTC.

V is TRBV3-1 (or the pseudogene TRBV3-2) and J is TRBJ2-5, with 8 bases identical to TRBD2. The CDR3 runs 16 residues. Trimming at V came to 3 bases and at J to 5 bases, leaving 11 bases not matched to a gene. Germline V gene data show CDR1 as LGHDT and CDR2 as YNNKEL (reference sequence). The CDR3 bases are TGTGCCAGCAGCCATTCAGGGCGGGGGGTGGTTGAGACCCAGTACTTC. Its protein is CASSHSGRGVVETQYF.

The chain combines TRBV7-9 with TRBJ1-2; 7 bases match TRBD1. The CDR3 covers 17 residues. V was pared by 2 bases and J by 4 bases, with 13 bases of the junction left unmatched. Germline V gives CDR1 SEHNR, CDR2 FQNEAQ (reference sequence). For the CDR3, the DNA is TGTGCCAGCAGCTTAAATTACGGGACAGACCCCTCCTATGGCTACACCTTC. Protein sequence: CASSLNYGTDPSYGYTF.

This clone was observed a single time. The chain uses TRBV28 and TRBJ1-2; 8 bases are shared with TRBD1. Germline V gene data show CDR1 as MDHEN and CDR2 as SYDVKM. This CDR3 is built from 14 residues. The V gene end was trimmed by 6 bases and the J gene end by 4 bases; junction bases not matched to a gene: 7. The CDR3 spells CASSIRGPIYGYTF. The DNA for the CDR3 is TGTGCCAGCAGCATCAGGGGGCCCATCTATGGCTACACCTTC.